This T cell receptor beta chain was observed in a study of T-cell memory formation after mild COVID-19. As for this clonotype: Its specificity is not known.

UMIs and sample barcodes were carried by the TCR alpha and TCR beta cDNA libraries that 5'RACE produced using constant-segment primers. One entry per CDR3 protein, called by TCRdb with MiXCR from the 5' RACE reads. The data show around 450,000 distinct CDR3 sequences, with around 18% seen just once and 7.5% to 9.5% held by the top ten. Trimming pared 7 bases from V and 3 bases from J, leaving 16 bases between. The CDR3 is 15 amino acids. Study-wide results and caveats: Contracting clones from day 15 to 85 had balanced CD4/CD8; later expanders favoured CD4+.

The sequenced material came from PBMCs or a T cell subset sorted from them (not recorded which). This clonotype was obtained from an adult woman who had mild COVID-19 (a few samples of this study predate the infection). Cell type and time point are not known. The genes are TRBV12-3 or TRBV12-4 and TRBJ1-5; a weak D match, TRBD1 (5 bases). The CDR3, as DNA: TGTGCCAGCAAACTCGGCACGGGGCTCAATCAGCCCCAGCATTTT. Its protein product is CASKLGTGLNQPQHF.